The following is a T cell receptor beta chain sequence with its context. No antigen is known for it. The germline V gene has CDR1 MNHNS and CDR2 SASEGT. The CDR3 sequence is 15 residues long. The ends lost 10 bases at V and 5 bases at J; junction bases unmatched: 11. The entry originates in a study of OX40 agonist ivuxolimab in advanced cancers. Study-wide background: Past anti-PD-1, anti-PD-L1 or anti-CTLA-4 therapy was accepted, and roughly 38% had received some. Study outcomes and limitations: There were also nonresponders showing low normalized T-cell clonal expansion.

Clones were sequenced by immunoSEQ multiplex PCR, and TCRdb holds only the in-frame ones, with some missing. Altogether roughly 32,000 clones are present, roughly 88% being singletons, with the ten largest covering 58%. This sequence originates from an adult with an advanced solid tumor such as melanoma, head and neck, liver or kidney cancer. The material sequenced was CD4+ or CD8+ T cells sorted from blood, taken in a trial of the OX40 agonist ivuxolimab. The chain uses TRBV6-1 and TRBJ2-3; 11 bases align to TRBD1. CDR3 sequence (DNA): TGTGCCATAAACCGGGACAGGGGGTTGAAAGATACGCAGTATTTT. This translates into CAINRDRGLKDTQYF.